Included here is one T cell receptor beta chain sequence, with context. Its antigen remains unknown. Germline values: CDR1 LNHDA, CDR2 SQIVND (reference sequence). CDR3 length equals 15 residues. Trimming left V 3 bases short and J 2 bases short, with 10 bases between. The data originate from a study of a mutant IDH1 vaccine in newly diagnosed glioma. Notes on the study in general: Seemingly, top peripheral T cell clonotype changes bore no relation to pseudoprogression.

Data came from immunoSEQ multiplex PCR; TCRdb stores just in-frame clones and leaves some out. The table lists approximately 88,000 clones, around three quarters of them singletons. Time point defined: baseline, week 1 (first vaccination visit). Noted treatment: pre-vaccination baseline after standard-of-care therapy. This TCR came from a man aged 40-49 years with glioma. This chain joins TRBV19 and TRBJ2-2, with D possibly being TRBD1 (6 bases). The sequencing here drew on PBMCs, taken from a glioma patient treated with radiotherapy, temozolomide or both. The CDR3 nucleotides are TGTGCCAGTAGTATTAGGGACACCAACACCGGGGAGCTGTTTTTT. Protein product: CASSIRDTNTGELFF.